This TCR beta chain was captured in a study of blood T cell repertoires in COVID-19. Looking at the study overall: COVID-19 samples, acute and convalescent, were from the United States, Italy and Spain. From T cells, B-cell-depleted T cells, or PBMCs came the material, which was cDNA or gDNA.

In the authors' workflow: Researchers report that nucleated cell counts were estimated from reference gene primer amplification. This table comes from immunoSEQ multiplex PCR, and its TCRdb copy is limited to in-frame clones, with some not included. The V and J calls and clone size were taken over from that table, and D and trimming were inferred from the DNA. The table includes 110,000 to 150,000 clones, more than 65% detected once. Losses at the gene ends were 5 bases for V and 6 bases for J; bases not matched to a gene: 8. The CDR3 has 15 amino acids. CDR1 is LGHDT and CDR2 is YNNKEL in the germline V gene (reference sequence).

Material: peripheral blood. The chain is built from TRBV3-1 (or the pseudogene TRBV3-2) and TRBJ2-3; 10 nucleotides align to TRBD1. The TCR was taken from a human donor in a cohort sampled during active COVID-19. The CDR3 sequence is CASSFPTGGADTQYF. The CDR3 DNA is TGTGCCAGCAGCTTTCCGACAGGGGGCGCCGATACGCAGTATTTT.